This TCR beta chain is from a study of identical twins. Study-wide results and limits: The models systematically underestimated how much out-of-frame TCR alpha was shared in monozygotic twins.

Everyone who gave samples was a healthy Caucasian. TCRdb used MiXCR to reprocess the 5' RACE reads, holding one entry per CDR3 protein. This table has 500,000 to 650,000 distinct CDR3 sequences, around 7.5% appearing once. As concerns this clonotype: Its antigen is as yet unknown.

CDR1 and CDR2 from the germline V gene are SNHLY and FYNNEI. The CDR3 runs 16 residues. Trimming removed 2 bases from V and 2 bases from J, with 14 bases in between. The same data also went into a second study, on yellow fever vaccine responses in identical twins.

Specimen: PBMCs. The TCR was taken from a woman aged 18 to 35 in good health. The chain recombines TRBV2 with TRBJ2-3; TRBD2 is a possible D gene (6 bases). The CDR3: CASSEFGLATTDTQYF. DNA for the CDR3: TGTGCCAGCAGTGAATTCGGCCTAGCGACCACAGATACGCAGTATTTT. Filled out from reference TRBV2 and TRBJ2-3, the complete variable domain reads EPEVTQTPSHQVTQMGQEVILRCVPISNHLYFYWYRQILGQKVEFLVSFYNNEISEKSEIFDDQFSVERPDGSNFTLKIRSTKLEDSAMYFCASSEFGLATTDTQYFGPGTRLTVL.